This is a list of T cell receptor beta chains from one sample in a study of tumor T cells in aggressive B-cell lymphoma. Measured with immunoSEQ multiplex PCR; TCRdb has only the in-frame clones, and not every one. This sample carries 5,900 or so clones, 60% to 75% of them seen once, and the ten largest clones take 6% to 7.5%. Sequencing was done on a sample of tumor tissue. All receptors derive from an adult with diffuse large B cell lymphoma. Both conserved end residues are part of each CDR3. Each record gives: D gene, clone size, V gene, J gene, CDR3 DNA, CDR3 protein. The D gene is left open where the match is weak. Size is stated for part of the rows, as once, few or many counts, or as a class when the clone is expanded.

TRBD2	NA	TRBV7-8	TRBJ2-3	TGTGCCAGCAGGAGGGTAGCGGGACGAACAGATACGCAGTATTTT	CASRRVAGRTDTQYF
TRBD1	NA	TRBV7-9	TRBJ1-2	TGTGCCAGCACCCCCGGGACAGCGGCCCCAAACTATGGCTACACCTTC	CASTPGTAAPNYGYTF
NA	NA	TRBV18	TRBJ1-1	TGTGCCAGCTCGGGGACAATGAACACTGAAGCTTTCTTT	CASSGTMNTEAFF
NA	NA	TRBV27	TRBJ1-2	TGTGCCAGCAGTTTGGCGGGGGGCGCGAGCTATGGCTACACCTTC	CASSLAGGASYGYTF
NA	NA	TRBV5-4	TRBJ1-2	TGTGCCAGCAGCTCTTCGGGGGTATCGGACTATGGCTACACCTTC	CASSSSGVSDYGYTF
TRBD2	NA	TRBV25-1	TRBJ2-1	TGTGCCAGCAGTGAATATTCGGGAGGTGCGGACAATGAGCAGTTCTTC	CASSEYSGGADNEQFF
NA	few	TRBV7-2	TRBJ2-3	TGTGCCAGCAGCTTTGGGTCGGGAGCATTGACAGATACGCAGTATTTT	CASSFGSGALTDTQYF
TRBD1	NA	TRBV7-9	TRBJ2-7	TGTGCCAGCAGCTTACCGGGACAGGGCCCCGAGCAGTACTTC	CASSLPGQGPEQYF
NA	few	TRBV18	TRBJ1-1	TGTGCCAGCTCACCAGGGCAGGGGAATTGGGCTGAAGCTTTCTTT	CASSPGQGNWAEAFF
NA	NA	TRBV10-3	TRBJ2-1	TGTGCCATCAGAGACCCTCTAGTGGTCGAGCAGTTCTTC	CAIRDPLVVEQFF
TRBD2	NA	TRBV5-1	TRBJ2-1	TGCGCCAGCTCCCCCGGACTAGCGGGGGAATACAATGAGCAGTTCTTC	CASSPGLAGEYNEQFF
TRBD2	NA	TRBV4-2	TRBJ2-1	TGTGCCAGCAGCCAAGTGGGGACTAGTCCTTACAATGAGCAGTTCTTC	CASSQVGTSPYNEQFF
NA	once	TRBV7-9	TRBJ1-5	TGTGCCAGCAGCTTAGACAGTGGTGGTGTTCAGCCCCAGCATTTT	CASSLDSGGVQPQHF
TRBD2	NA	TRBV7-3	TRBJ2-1	TGTGCCAGCAGCTTCGGGGGGAGGGACAATGAGCAGTTCTTC	CASSFGGRDNEQFF